The sequence of this T cell receptor beta chain was determined in a study of blood T cell repertoires in COVID-19 (dated by TCRdb to 2018 to 2020). Broadly, across the study: Samples covering the acute and convalescent phases of COVID-19 were provided by collaborators in the United States, Italy and Spain. HLA class I and class II types, where available, came from metadata supplied by the sample provider rather than from assay-based typing. Samples were obtained from the ongoing ImmuneRACE study (first 160 participants) and from about 1,300 subjects provided by 6 global collaborators. The dataset comprised deeply sampled blood TCRbeta repertoires from subjects exposed to, actively infected with, or recovered from COVID-19. The material from the prospective study consisted of cDNA or gDNA derived from T cells, B-cell-depleted T cells, or PBMCs. A freely available public database, intended as a resource for researchers studying the immune response to SARS-CoV-2, is where the repertoires were released. Nearly every sample came with metadata listing a de-identified subject ID, COVID-19 status, age in years and sex. Findings and caveats that apply to the study as a whole: Clinical and demographic metadata were provided uncurated, with the amount varying by source and participant.

Another Seattle source contributed samples from volunteer blood donors who had recovered from COVID-19. Whole blood was collected in K2EDTA tubes by collaborating institutions according to the institutions' own protocols. For TCRbeta analysis, collaborators shipped samples in one of three forms: frozen whole blood, isolated PBMCs, or DNA extracted from either of those sample types. The junction shows trimming of 6 bases on V and 6 bases on J, and the gene matches do not reach 3 bases of it. From its cysteine to its phenylalanine, the CDR3 spans 12 amino acids. Solely the CDR3 DNA is kept, with 36 bases framed from the first base. Per the germline V gene, ENHRY is the CDR1 and SYGVKD is the CDR2. To note about this clone: The antigen it recognizes is unknown. Base qualities are not at hand, and no much larger clone is one base apart.

TCRbeta CDR3 regions were amplified from genomic DNA using the immunoSEQ Assay, a bias-controlled multiplex PCR. Per the authors' processing: Nucleated cell counts per sample were estimated from amplification of reference gene primers within the assay. Sequence reads were collapsed and filtered to measure the absolute abundance of every unique TCRbeta CDR3 rearrangement. For each sample, productive Simpson clonality was calculated as the square root of Simpson's diversity index over productive rearrangements. TCRdb retrieved this table from immuneACCESS and kept in-frame rearrangements only. Not all clones are present; in checked studies, unresolved V genes account for under half, and no reason is known for the remainder. That table furnishes V, J and clone size, whereas the DNA furnished D and trimming. The sample has about 220,000 clones on record, 80% to 85% of them singletons. Around 2.7% of the sample is in the top ten clones.

What was sequenced was peripheral blood. The chain is encoded by TRBV10-3 joined to TRBJ1-2, and 8 junction bases match TRBD1. The receptor's source is a woman aged 25-40 years who had recovered from COVID-19. The CDR3 is CAISQGAHGYTF. The DNA reads TGTGCCATCAGCCAGGGGGCCCATGGCTACACCTTC.